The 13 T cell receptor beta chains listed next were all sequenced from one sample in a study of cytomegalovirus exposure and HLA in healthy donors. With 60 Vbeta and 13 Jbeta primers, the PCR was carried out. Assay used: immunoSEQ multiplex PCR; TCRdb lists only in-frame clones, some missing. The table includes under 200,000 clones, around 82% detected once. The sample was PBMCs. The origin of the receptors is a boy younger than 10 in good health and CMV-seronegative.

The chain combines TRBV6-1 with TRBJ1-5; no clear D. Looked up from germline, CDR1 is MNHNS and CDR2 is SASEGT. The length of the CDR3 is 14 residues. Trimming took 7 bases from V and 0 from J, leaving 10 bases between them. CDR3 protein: CASKAGGSNQPQHF. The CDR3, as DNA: TGTGCCAGCAAGGCGGGCGGTAGCAATCAGCCCCAGCATTTT.

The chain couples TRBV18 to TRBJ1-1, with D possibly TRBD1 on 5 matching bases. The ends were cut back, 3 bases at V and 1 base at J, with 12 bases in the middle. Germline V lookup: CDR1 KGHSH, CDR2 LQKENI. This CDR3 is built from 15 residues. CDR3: CASSPVGQGNTEAFF. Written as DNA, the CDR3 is TGTGCCAGCTCACCGGTAGGACAAGGGAACACTGAAGCTTTCTTT.

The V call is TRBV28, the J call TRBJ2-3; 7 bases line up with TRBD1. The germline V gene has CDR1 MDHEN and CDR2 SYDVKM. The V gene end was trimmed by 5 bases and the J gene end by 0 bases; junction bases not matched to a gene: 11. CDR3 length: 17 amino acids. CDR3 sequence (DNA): TGTGCCAGCAGTCGTCCCGGTGGGACAGTAAGCACAGATACGCAGTATTTT. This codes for CASSRPGGTVSTDTQYF.

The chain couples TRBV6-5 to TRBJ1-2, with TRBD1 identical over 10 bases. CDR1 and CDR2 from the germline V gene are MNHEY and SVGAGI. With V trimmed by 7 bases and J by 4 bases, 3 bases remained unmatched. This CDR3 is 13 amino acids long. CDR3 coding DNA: TGTGCCAGCACGCGGACAGGGGGCTATGGCTACACCTTC. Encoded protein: CASTRTGGYGYTF.

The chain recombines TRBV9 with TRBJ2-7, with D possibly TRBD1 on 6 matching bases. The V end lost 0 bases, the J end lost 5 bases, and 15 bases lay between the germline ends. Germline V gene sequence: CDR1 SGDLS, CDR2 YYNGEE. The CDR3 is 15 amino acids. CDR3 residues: CASSVGSFPGDEQYF. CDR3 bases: TGTGCCAGCAGCGTAGGGTCCTTCCCAGGGGACGAGCAGTACTTC.

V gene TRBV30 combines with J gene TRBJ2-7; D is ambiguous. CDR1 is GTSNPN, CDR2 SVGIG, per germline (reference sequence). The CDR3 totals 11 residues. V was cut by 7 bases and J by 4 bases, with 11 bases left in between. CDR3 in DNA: TGTGCCTTGGGCAGGCCGTACGAGCAGTACTTC. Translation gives CALGRPYEQYF.

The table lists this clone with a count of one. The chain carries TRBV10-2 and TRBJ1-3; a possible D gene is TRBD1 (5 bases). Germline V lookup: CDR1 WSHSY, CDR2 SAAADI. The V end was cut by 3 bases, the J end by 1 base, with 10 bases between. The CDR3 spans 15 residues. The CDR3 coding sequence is TGCGCCAGCAGTGACCCCAGGGCGTCTGGAAACACCATATATTTT. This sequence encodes CASSDPRASGNTIYF.

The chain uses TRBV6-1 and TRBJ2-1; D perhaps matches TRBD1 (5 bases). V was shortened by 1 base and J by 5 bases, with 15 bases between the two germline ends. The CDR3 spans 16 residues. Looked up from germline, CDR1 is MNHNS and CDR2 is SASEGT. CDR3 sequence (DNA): TGTGCCAGCAGTGAAGTTTGGGGCCTTAAGGACAATGAGCAGTTCTTC. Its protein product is CASSEVWGLKDNEQFF.

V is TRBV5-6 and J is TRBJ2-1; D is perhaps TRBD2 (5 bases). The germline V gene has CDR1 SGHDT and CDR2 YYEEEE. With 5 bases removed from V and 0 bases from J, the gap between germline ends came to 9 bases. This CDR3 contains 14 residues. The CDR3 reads CASRDGDSYNEQFF. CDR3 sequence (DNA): TGTGCCAGCAGAGACGGGGACTCCTACAATGAGCAGTTCTTC.

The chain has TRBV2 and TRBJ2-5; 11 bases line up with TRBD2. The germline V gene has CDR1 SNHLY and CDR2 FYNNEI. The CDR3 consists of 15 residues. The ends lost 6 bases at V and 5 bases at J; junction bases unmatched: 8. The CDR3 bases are TGTGCCAGCAGGGGGACTAGCGGAGCCCGGGAGACCCAGTACTTC. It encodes CASRGTSGARETQYF.

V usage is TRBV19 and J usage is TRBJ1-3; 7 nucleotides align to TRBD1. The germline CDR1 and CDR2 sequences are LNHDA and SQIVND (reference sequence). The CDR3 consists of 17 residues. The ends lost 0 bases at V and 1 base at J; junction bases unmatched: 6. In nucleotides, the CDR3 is TGTGCCAGTAGTATAGATCCTCAGACAGGGTCTGGAAACACCATATATTTT. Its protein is CASSIDPQTGSGNTIYF.

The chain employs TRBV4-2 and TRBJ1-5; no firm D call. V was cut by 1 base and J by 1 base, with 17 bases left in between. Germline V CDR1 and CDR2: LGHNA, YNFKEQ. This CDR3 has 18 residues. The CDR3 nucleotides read TGTGCCAGCAGCCAAGTATTCGGGGTCCCGGGGAGCAATCAGCCCCAGCATTTT. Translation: CASSQVFGVPGSNQPQHF.

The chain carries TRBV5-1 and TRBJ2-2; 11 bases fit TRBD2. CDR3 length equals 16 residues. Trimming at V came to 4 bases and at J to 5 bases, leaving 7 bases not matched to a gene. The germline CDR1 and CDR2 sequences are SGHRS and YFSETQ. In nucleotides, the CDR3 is TGCGCCAGCAGCGCCGGACTAGCGGGCAAGACCGGGGAGCTGTTTTTT. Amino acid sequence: CASSAGLAGKTGELFF.